The rows below give T cell receptor beta chains drawn from one sample of a study of T cells in localized non-small cell lung cancer. The method was immunoSEQ multiplex PCR; TCRdb's version includes in-frame clones alone and lacks a portion of them. In the table there are around 3,000 clones, 25% to 30% of which are singletons. The source was lung tumor tissue, collected before any cancer treatment. All receptors come from a man between 35 and 75 years old with stage III lung adenocarcinoma. The CDR3 runs from the conserved cysteine through the conserved F or W. Fields, in order: clone size, V gene, D gene, J gene, CDR3 DNA, CDR3 protein. The D gene is left open where the match is weak. Only part of the rows carry a size: once, few, many, or a class if the clone is expanded.

few	TRBV6-8	TRBD2	TRBJ2-3	TGTGCCAGCAGGGTGGGACTAGCGGCAGATACGCAGTATTTT	CASRVGLAADTQYF
few	TRBV6-8	NA	TRBJ2-1	TGTGCCAGCAGACAGGGAATGGGTTACAATGAGCAGTTCTTC	CASRQGMGYNEQFF
NA	TRBV11-3	NA	TRBJ2-3	TGTGCCAGCAGCCTTTATCGGGGGCAGACAGATACGCAGTATTTT	CASSLYRGQTDTQYF
NA	TRBV11-3	NA	TRBJ2-1	TGTGCCAGCAGCTTACCGCGGGGTTCGGACTACAATGAGCAGTTCTTC	CASSLPRGSDYNEQFF
few	TRBV11-3	NA	TRBJ1-1	TGTGCCAGCAGCTTTTCCTGGGAGGGCACTGAAGCTTTCTTT	CASSFSWEGTEAFF
NA	TRBV19	NA	TRBJ2-6	TGTGCCAGTAATCGGGTTACTGGGGCCAACGTCCTGACTTTC	CASNRVTGANVLTF
once	TRBV11-3	TRBD1	TRBJ2-2	TGTGCCAGCAGCCGGACAGGTTCAACCGGGGAGCTGTTTTTT	CASSRTGSTGELFF
NA	TRBV25-1	TRBD1	TRBJ1-3	TGTGCCAGCAGTGGGACAGGTGGAAACACCATATATTTT	CASSGTGGNTIYF
NA	TRBV29-1	NA	TRBJ2-2	TGCAGCGTTGCTACACAGGGACACACCGGGGAGCTGTTTTTT	CSVATQGHTGELFF
once	TRBV28	TRBD1	TRBJ2-3	TGTGCCAGCAGCCTCAGAGGGACAGGGATGTTCGCAGATACGCAGTATTTT	CASSLRGTGMFADTQYF
medium-sized	TRBV11-3	NA	TRBJ1-5	TGTGCCAGCAGCTTGAGGCAGGGTCCTAGTCAGCCCCAGCATTTT	CASSLRQGPSQPQHF
NA	TRBV10-1	TRBD1	TRBJ2-7	TGCGCCAGCAGTAGAACAGGGGGCCGGAACGAGCAGTACTTC	CASSRTGGRNEQYF
medium-sized	TRBV2	NA	TRBJ1-3	TGTGCCAGCAGCCCCTCAGGCCGGACACTAGCCTCTGGAAACACCATATATTTT	CASSPSGRTLASGNTIYF
few	TRBV6-8	TRBD1	TRBJ1-1	TGTGCCAGCAGTAACACAGGGGGCACTGAAGCTTTCTTT	CASSNTGGTEAFF
NA	TRBV14	TRBD1	TRBJ2-7	TGTGCCAGCAGCCAAGAGGCTCGGACAGGGCATACTGTAACCTACGAGCAGTACTTC	CASSQEARTGHTVTYEQYF
NA	TRBV18	NA	TRBJ2-3	TGTGCCAGCTCAATCTTGACAGGAGGCACAGATACGCAGTATTTT	CASSILTGGTDTQYF
few	TRBV9	NA	TRBJ2-1	TGTGCCAGCAATTTGCAGGGTAGCAATGAGCAGTTCTTC	CASNLQGSNEQFF
NA	TRBV9	NA	TRBJ1-5	TGTGCCAGCAGTGAAGGAAATAGCAATCAGCCCCAGCATTTT	CASSEGNSNQPQHF
NA	TRBV28	NA	TRBJ2-5	TGTGCCAGCAGTTTCGTGACACAAGAGACCCAGTACTTC	CASSFVTQETQYF
NA	TRBV11-3	NA	TRBJ1-1	TGTGCCAGCAGCCAACAGACGGTAAACACTGAAGCTTTCTTT	CASSQQTVNTEAFF
NA	TRBV6-8	NA	TRBJ2-7	TGTGCCAGCACTGAAAGGTCATGGCGGCTCTACGAGCAGTACTTC	CASTERSWRLYEQYF
medium-sized	TRBV6-8	NA	TRBJ2-3	TGTGCCAGCAGTTACTCGAAAGATACGCAGTATTTT	CASSYSKDTQYF
NA	TRBV11-3	NA	TRBJ2-4	TGTGCCAGCAGCTCCTCCGGACAGATAGGCAAAAACATTCAGTACTTC	CASSSSGQIGKNIQYF
few	TRBV2	NA	TRBJ1-5	TGTGCCAGTAAGCGGACACTGACGCAGCCCCAGCATTTT	CASKRTLTQPQHF
few	TRBV6-8	NA	TRBJ2-1	TGTGCCAGCAGTACCGGGGGCTATGAGCAGTTCTTC	CASSTGGYEQFF
medium-sized	TRBV11-3	TRBD2	TRBJ2-5	TGTGCCAGCAGCTATGGGACTAGCTGGGGGACCCAGTACTTC	CASSYGTSWGTQYF
NA	TRBV6-8	NA	TRBJ1-2	TGTGCCAGCAGTTACTTAGGAGGGCCTGACGGCTACACCTTC	CASSYLGGPDGYTF
NA	TRBV16	NA	TRBJ1-2	TGTGCCAGCAGCCCCCGCTTCGACAATAACTATGGCTACACCTTC	CASSPRFDNNYGYTF
NA	TRBV19	TRBD2	TRBJ2-5	TGTGCCTCCTCCCCCGGGACTACTTGGGGTGGGACCCAGTACTTC	CASSPGTTWGGTQYF
few	TRBV6-8	NA	TRBJ2-7	TGTGCCAGCAGACAACCGGCCTCCGGCGAGCAGTACTTC	CASRQPASGEQYF
NA	TRBV28	NA	TRBJ1-2	TGTGCCAGCAGGCTCGGGTCCGGCTTTAACTATGGCTACACCTTC	CASRLGSGFNYGYTF
NA	TRBV28	TRBD1	TRBJ1-2	TGTGCCAGCAGGTCTCCGGACAGGGTCGATGGCTACACCTTC	CASRSPDRVDGYTF
large	TRBV10-2	TRBD2	TRBJ2-2	TGCGCCGTGGGACTAGCGTTTGGGGAGCTGTTTTTT	CAVGLAFGELFF
NA	TRBV5-1	NA	TRBJ2-6	TGCGCCAGCAGCTTGGAACATTCTGGGGCCAACGTCCTGACTTTC	CASSLEHSGANVLTF
NA	TRBV25-1	TRBD2	TRBJ2-7	TGTGCCAGCAGTGAATCGGGGGGACCCCTCTCCTACGAGCAGTACTTC	CASSESGGPLSYEQYF
few	TRBV6-8	NA	TRBJ1-1	TGTGCCAGCACTGACGGGAGAAAACTGAAACCTTTCTTT	CASTDGRKLKPFF
NA	TRBV5-1	NA	TRBJ2-1	TGCGCCAGCAGCTTGGCTAGCTCAATAAATGAGCAGTTCTTC	CASSLASSINEQFF
few	TRBV5-1	TRBD1	TRBJ2-7	TGCGCCAGCAGCTTGGGGACAGGGGGCTACGAGCAGTACTTC	CASSLGTGGYEQYF
NA	TRBV18	NA	TRBJ2-3	TGTGCCAGCTCGCCAGAATATTTAAGCACAGATACGCAGTATTTT	CASSPEYLSTDTQYF
few	TRBV11-3	NA	TRBJ2-5	TGTGCCAGCAGCCAAGGCGGGACCGAAGAGACCCAGTACTTC	CASSQGGTEETQYF
NA	TRBV29-1	NA	TRBJ2-1	TGCAGCGTCGCCTGGGGGGCGGCGGCGGCTGAGCAGTTCTTC	CSVAWGAAAAEQFF
few	TRBV7-6	NA	TRBJ2-7	TGTGCCAGCAGTCGAGAGGGTTCATACTACGAGCAGTACTTC	CASSREGSYYEQYF
few	TRBV11-3	NA	TRBJ2-3	TGTGCCAGCGGCCTCGAGCGGCACGACACAGATACGCAGTATTTT	CASGLERHDTDTQYF
few	TRBV18	TRBD1	TRBJ2-5	TGTGCCAGCTCATCAACAGAGGGGGCACCCTCCGTCGAGACCCAGTACTTC	CASSSTEGAPSVETQYF
NA	TRBV7-5	NA	TRBJ2-5	TGTGCCAGCAGCTTGTCCCTTTCAGGAGGAGAGACCCAGTACTTC	CASSLSLSGGETQYF
NA	TRBV6-8	NA	TRBJ2-7	TGTGCCAGCAGCAGTACGGGCGGGGACGAGCAGTACTTC	CASSSTGGDEQYF
medium-sized	TRBV9	NA	TRBJ2-3	TGTGCCAGCAGCGAAAGCGGAGGGGACACAGATACGCAGTATTTT	CASSESGGDTDTQYF
once	TRBV10-2	NA	TRBJ2-1	TGCGCCAGCAGTGAATTGGACTCCTACAATGAGCAGTTCTTC	CASSELDSYNEQFF
NA	TRBV5-1	NA	TRBJ1-5	TGCGCCAGCAGCTTGTCTTGGGGGGCGGGTCAGCCCCAGCATTTT	CASSLSWGAGQPQHF
few	TRBV6-8	NA	TRBJ1-2	TGTGCCAGCAGTTGGGACACGCGGAGCTACACCTTC	CASSWDTRSYTF
NA	TRBV9	TRBD1	TRBJ2-3	TGTGCCAGCAGCGTAGATCCGACAGGGGGGGGCACAGATACGCAGTATTTT	CASSVDPTGGGTDTQYF
NA	TRBV11-3	TRBD1	TRBJ2-4	TGTGCCAGCAGCGACAGGGGGTTGAGAAACATTCAGTACTTC	CASSDRGLRNIQYF
medium-sized	TRBV6-8	NA	TRBJ1-1	TGTGCCACGGGGGACAATCGGAACACTGAAGCTTTCTTT	CATGDNRNTEAFF
few	TRBV6-8	NA	TRBJ2-3	TGTGCCAGCAGAAGAGGAGCTTTTATTGGCACAGATACGCAGTATTTT	CASRRGAFIGTDTQYF
NA	TRBV28	NA	TRBJ1-4	TGTGCCAGCCTCAGTACCCGGAGAGAAAAACTGTTTTTT	CASLSTRREKLFF
NA	TRBV28	NA	TRBJ2-3	TGTGCCAGCATCCCCCGGTTGGGGGTCAAACCTAGCACAGATACGCAGTATTTT	CASIPRLGVKPSTDTQYF
medium-sized	TRBV6-8	NA	TRBJ1-6	TGTGCCAGCAGTTGGACCCAAGTGGGGTCACCCCTCCACTTT	CASSWTQVGSPLHF
NA	TRBV6-8	NA	TRBJ2-4	TGTGCCAGCAGGCCTCAGGGGATCATTCAGTACTTC	CASRPQGIIQYF
once	TRBV5-1	NA	TRBJ2-3	TGCGCCAGCAGCTCCCGTGACGGGCGGAATACGCAGTATTTT	CASSSRDGRNTQYF
medium-sized	TRBV6-8	NA	TRBJ1-1	TGTGCCATCAGTGGAACAGGGAGAATGAACACTGAAGCTTTCTTT	CAISGTGRMNTEAFF